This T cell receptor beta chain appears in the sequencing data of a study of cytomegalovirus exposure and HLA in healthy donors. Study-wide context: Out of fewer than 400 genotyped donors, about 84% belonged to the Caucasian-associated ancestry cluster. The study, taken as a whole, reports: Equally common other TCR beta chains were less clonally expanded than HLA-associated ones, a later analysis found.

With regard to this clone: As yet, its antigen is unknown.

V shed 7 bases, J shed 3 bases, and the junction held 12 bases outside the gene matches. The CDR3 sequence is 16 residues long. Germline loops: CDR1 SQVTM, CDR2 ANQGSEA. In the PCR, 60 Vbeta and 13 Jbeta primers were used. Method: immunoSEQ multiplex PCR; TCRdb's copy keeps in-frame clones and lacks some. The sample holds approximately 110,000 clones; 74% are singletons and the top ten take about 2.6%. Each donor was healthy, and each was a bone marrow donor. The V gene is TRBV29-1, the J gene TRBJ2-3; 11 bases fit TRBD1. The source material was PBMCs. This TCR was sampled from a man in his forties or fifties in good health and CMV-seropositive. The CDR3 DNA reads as TGCAGCGCTGGGGGACAGGGGGTAAGAGGAACAGATACGCAGTATTTT. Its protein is CSAGGQGVRGTDTQYF.